These 24 T cell receptor beta chains originate from one sample sequenced in a study of TIL therapy for anti-PD-1-resistant metastatic lung cancer (dated by TCRdb to the early 2020s). The sample's time point label, in plain terms: pre-treatment sample, taken before nivolumab and TIL therapy. The immunoSEQ v3 hsTCRB kit was used to amplify TCR beta CDR3 regions from genomic DNA through bias-controlled multiplex PCR. TCRdb took this table from immuneACCESS and kept in-frame rearrangements with V and J called. Such tables lack part of the clones; where checked against another copy, unresolved V genes explain under half of the gap, and the rest is unexplained. In all, the sample holds around 19,000 clones, and roughly four fifths of those were seen once. In total, the top ten clones hold 2% to 2.5% of the sample. Material: blood, obtained at baseline. The receptor set was obtained from a person aged 30 to 80 with non-small cell lung cancer.

This clone occurred a few times. The rearrangement uses TRBV20-1 and TRBJ1-1; D remains unclear. This CDR3 contains 11 residues. Trimming cost V 4 bases and J 4 bases, with 7 bases left between them. Germline CDR1 and CDR2: DFQATT and SNEGSKA (reference sequence). The CDR3 loop reads CSATVSTEAFF. CDR3 in DNA: TGCAGTGCTACGGTCAGCACTGAAGCTTTCTTT.

The rearrangement links TRBV7-8 to TRBJ1-2; TRBD1 might be the D (5 bases). There are 16 residues in the CDR3. With 5 bases removed from V and 8 bases from J, the gap between germline ends came to 24 bases. CDR1 and CDR2 from the germline V gene are SGHVS and FQNEAQ. For the CDR3, the DNA is TGTGCCAGCAGCGCCCAGGGAGGGCGGTATTCTGACGGCTACACCTTC. Amino acid sequence: CASSAQGGRYSDGYTF.

The V gene is TRBV18, the J gene TRBJ2-3; no reliable D call. Per the germline V gene, CDR1 is KGHSH and CDR2 is LQKENI. The CDR3 has 14 amino acids. V was cut by 1 base and J by 0 bases, with 5 bases left in between. The CDR3 reads CASSPRPSTDTQYF. CDR3 DNA: TGTGCCAGCTCACCACGACCTAGCACAGATACGCAGTATTTT.

The rearrangement joins TRBV7-9 to TRBJ1-4; D call uncertain. The CDR3 spans 14 residues. Germline V gene lookup returns CDR1 SEHNR and CDR2 FQNEAQ (reference sequence). V dropped 5 bases and J dropped 7 bases, with 14 bases sitting between them. CDR3 in amino acids: CASSLEEGAEKLFF. In DNA, the CDR3 is TGTGCCAGCAGCCTAGAGGAGGGTGCTGAAAAACTGTTTTTT. Variable domain in full (rest from reference TRBV7-9 and TRBJ1-4): DTGVSQNPRHKITKRGQNVTFRCDPISEHNRLYWYRQTLGQGPEFLTYFQNEAQLEKSRLLSDRFSAERPKGSFSTLEIQRTEQGDSAMYLCASSLEEGAEKLFFGSGTQLSVL.

About this clone: The sample holds other DNA sequences that translate to the same CDR3. The rearrangement joins TRBV19 to TRBJ2-5; D is perhaps TRBD1 (6 bases). Germline loops: CDR1 LNHDA, CDR2 SQIVND (reference sequence). V lost 4 bases, J lost 5 bases, and 11 bases lay in between. The CDR3 loop spans 13 amino acids. This chain's CDR3 is CASSTQGRETQYF. The CDR3 region has the DNA TGTGCCAGTAGTACACAGGGTAGGGAGACCCAGTACTTC.

The V and J genes are TRBV5-6 and TRBJ1-2; D is undetermined. The CDR3 loop spans 14 amino acids. CDR1 is SGHDT and CDR2 is YYEEEE in the germline V gene. V lost 2 bases, J lost 4 bases, and 12 bases lay in between. DNA of the CDR3: TGTGCCAGCAGCTTAGAGGAAATCAGCTATGGCTACACCTTC. Protein: CASSLEEISYGYTF.

There are a few counts of this clone. The V gene is TRBV12-2, the J gene TRBJ1-6; TRBD1, the table's D call, was not compared with the DNA. TRBV12-2 is designated a pseudogene. This CDR3 comprises 15 residues. The CDR3 is CASRLGRDTASPLHF. In nucleotides, the CDR3 is TGTGCAAGTCGCTTAGGCCGGGACACCGCTTCCCCCCTCCACTTT.

This chain links TRBV18 with TRBJ2-3; TRBD2 is a possible D gene (6 bases). The CDR3 has 14 residues. Trimming left V 1 base short and J 5 bases short, with 10 bases between. In germline, CDR1 is KGHSH, CDR2 LQKENI. CDR3 in DNA: TGTGCCAGCTCACCACGGGGGGTTCTAGATACGCAGTATTTT. Residues: CASSPRGVLDTQYF.

The DNA for the CDR3 is TGTGCCAGCAGTTTAAGGGCGGGCGCTGGGGTCGTAACTTTCTTT. Residues: CASSLRAGAGVVTFF. The chain combines TRBV27 with TRBJ1-1; D gene ambiguous. The CDR3 length is 15 residues. Germline V lookup: CDR1 MNHEY, CDR2 SMNVEV (reference sequence). Trimming removed 2 bases from V and 12 bases from J, with 22 bases in between.

The CDR3 bases are TGTGCCAGCAGCTTATCCAACAGCCAACTAAACACCATATATTTT. Protein sequence: CASSLSNSQLNTIYF. The V and J genes are TRBV7-9 and TRBJ1-3, with D uncertain. The V gene lost 2 bases and the J gene lost 6 bases, with 14 bases spanning the gap. Germline V CDR1 and CDR2: SEHNR, FQNEAQ (reference sequence). The CDR3 sequence is 15 residues long.

The chain recombines TRBV9 with TRBJ2-7; 9 positions match TRBD2. The length of the CDR3 is 15 residues. V was clipped by 0 bases and J by 3 bases; unmatched bases: 4. Germline CDR1 reads SGDLS; CDR2 reads YYNGEE. CDR3 protein: CASSVGGRGLYEQYF. In nucleotides, the CDR3 is TGTGCCAGCAGCGTAGGCGGGAGGGGACTCTACGAGCAGTACTTC.

Only a few counts were recorded for this clone. V usage is TRBV28 and J usage is TRBJ2-7; D uncertain. There are 16 residues in the CDR3. The germline V gene has CDR1 MDHEN and CDR2 SYDVKM. V lost 1 base to trimming and J lost 5 bases, with 18 bases between them. The CDR3, as DNA: TGTGCCAGCAGTTTATTCTCGTTGGGATTCGGTAACGAGCAGTACTTC. This sequence encodes CASSLFSLGFGNEQYF.

CDR3 nucleotides: TGTGCCAGCAGCGCGCAAAGGCAGCAGGGACCCTACGAGCAGTACTTC. Translated, it gives CASSAQRQQGPYEQYF. V is TRBV7-2 and J is TRBJ2-7; TRBD1 or TRBD2 may be the D gene (5 bases each). This CDR3 is built from 16 residues. Germline CDR1 is SGHTA and CDR2 is FQGNSA. V lost 5 bases and J lost 2, with 19 bases in between. Drawing the rest from reference TRBV7-2 and TRBJ2-7, the complete variable domain is GAGVSQSPSNKVTEKGKDVELRCDPISGHTALYWYRQSLGQGLEFLIYFQGNSAPDKSGLPSDRFSAERTGGSVSTLTIQRTQQEDSAVYLCASSAQRQQGPYEQYFGPGTRLTVT.

This chain uses TRBV27 with TRBJ2-1; no clear D gene. Germline values: CDR1 MNHEY, CDR2 SMNVEV (reference sequence). This CDR3 is built from 15 residues. The V end was cut by 0 bases, the J end by 0 bases, with 6 bases between. CDR3 amino acids: CASSLSHSSYNEQFF. CDR3 nucleotides: TGTGCCAGCAGTTTATCGCACAGCTCCTACAATGAGCAGTTCTTC.

This clone was observed once. J is TRBJ1-5 and V is TRBV30; D call uncertain. V lost 0 bases and J 4 bases, leaving 10 bases between the germline ends. The CDR3 is made up of 14 amino acids. Germline-derived CDR1 and CDR2 are GTSNPN and SVGIG (reference sequence). CDR3 DNA sequence: TGTGCCTGGAGTGTATTACAGACGAATCAGCCCCAGCATTTT. Its translation: CAWSVLQTNQPQHF.

The V gene is TRBV27, the J gene TRBJ2-5; 8 nucleotides line up with TRBD2. V shed 5 bases, J shed 3 bases, and the junction held 11 bases outside the gene matches. The length of the CDR3 is 16 residues. CDR1 MNHEY and CDR2 SMNVEV come from the germline V gene (reference sequence). The CDR3 DNA reads as TGTGCCAGCAGTGCCCCATTTAGCGGGGAAAAAGAGACCCAGTACTTC. Translating gives CASSAPFSGEKETQYF.

This chain links TRBV30 with TRBJ1-1; TRBD1 is a possible D gene (6 bases). The CDR3 totals 14 residues. V was trimmed by 3 bases and J by 1 base, leaving 12 bases between them. Per the germline V gene, CDR1 is GTSNPN and CDR2 is SVGIG (reference sequence). This chain's CDR3 is CAWSPGGSNTEAFF. The CDR3 DNA is TGTGCCTGGAGCCCTGGGGGCTCGAACACTGAAGCTTTCTTT.

This chain uses TRBV27 with TRBJ2-3, with 8 positions matching TRBD2. Germline-derived CDR1 and CDR2 are MNHEY and SMNVEV (reference sequence). The CDR3 covers 14 residues. Trimming removed 6 bases from V and 3 bases from J; junction bases left unmatched: 5. The CDR3 DNA is TGTGCCAGCAGCTGGCGGGGGGCAACAGATACGCAGTATTTT. Translation gives CASSWRGATDTQYF.

This chain uses TRBV11-3 with TRBJ2-7; no reliable D call. The germline V and J ends were trimmed by 0 bases and 8 bases, with 17 bases remaining between them. Per the germline V gene, CDR1 is SGHNT and CDR2 is YENEEA. The length of the CDR3 is 15 residues. Here the CDR3 reads CASSLDYGSPFQQYF. In DNA, the CDR3 is TGTGCCAGCAGCTTAGATTACGGATCACCCTTCCAGCAGTACTTC.

The rearrangement joins TRBV4-3 to TRBJ2-5, with a tentative D call TRBD2 (5 bases). The J call could be wrong; TRBJ2-7 is a better fit for the DNA end. This CDR3 region has 15 residues. The germline CDR1 and CDR2 sequences are LGHNA and YSLEER. CDR3 nucleotides: TGCGCCAGCAGCCAAGGTTACCTCGGGACCTACGAGCAGTACTTC. Protein sequence: CASSQGYLGTYEQYF.

This chain connects TRBV9 to TRBJ2-3; 7 bases match TRBD2. Germline lookup yields CDR1 SGDLS and CDR2 YYNGEE. With 0 bases clipped from V and 2 bases from J, the junction kept 6 bases outside the gene matches. The CDR3 consists of 16 residues. Here the CDR3 reads CASSVANGGTTDTQYF. The CDR3 bases are TGTGCCAGCAGCGTAGCGAACGGGGGGACCACAGATACGCAGTATTTT. Together with reference TRBV9 and TRBJ2-3, the CDR3 gives the full variable domain: DSGVTQTPKHLITATGQRVTLRCSPRSGDLSVYWYQQSLDQGLQFLIQYYNGEERAKGNILERFSAQQFPDLHSELNLSSLELGDSALYFCASSVANGGTTDTQYFGPGTRLTVL.

This chain joins TRBV7-9 and TRBJ1-2, with D tentatively TRBD1 (5 bases). The V and J ends lost 4 bases and 6 bases respectively, with 9 bases between them. This CDR3 comprises 12 residues. Per germline, CDR1 SEHNR and CDR2 FQNEAQ (reference sequence). CDR3 in DNA: TGTGCCAGCAGCTCCCTAGGGGATGGCTACACCTTC. Residues: CASSSLGDGYTF. The entire variable domain, with the rest obtained from reference TRBV7-9 and TRBJ1-2, is as follows: DTGVSQNPRHKITKRGQNVTFRCDPISEHNRLYWYRQTLGQGPEFLTYFQNEAQLEKSRLLSDRFSAERPKGSFSTLEIQRTEQGDSAMYLCASSSLGDGYTFGSGTRLTVV.

This clone was seen only once. The chain is built from TRBV5-1 and TRBJ1-1; 9 bases fit TRBD1. The junction had 7 bases not matched to a gene; V was cut back by 3 bases and J by 4 bases. CDR1 and CDR2 (germline): SGHRS, YFSETQ. The CDR3 has 15 amino acids. CDR3 in amino acids: CASSSDRGLSTEAFF. CDR3 sequence (DNA): TGCGCCAGCAGCTCGGACAGGGGTTTGAGCACTGAAGCTTTCTTT.

The rearrangement uses TRBV11-2 and TRBJ2-7; D unclear. The germline V gene has CDR1 SGHAT and CDR2 FQNNGV. V was cut by 3 bases and J by 5 bases, with 20 bases left in between. The CDR3 extends over 16 amino acids. The CDR3 spells CASSLRHSPNRDEQYF. The CDR3 DNA is TGTGCCAGCAGCTTGAGACACTCGCCTAATCGCGACGAGCAGTACTTC.